The rows below give T cell receptor beta chains drawn from one sample of a study of T cell responses to AZD1222 COVID-19 vaccine. Profiled with immunoSEQ multiplex PCR; TCRdb holds only in-frame clones, not every one. The sample yields some 120,000 clones, about 86% seen once. The specimen comprised peripheral blood, sampled on day 0 of AZD1222 vaccination. These receptors were taken from an adult in good health. Both conserved end residues are part of each CDR3. The order of the fields is CDR3 DNA, CDR3 protein, V gene, clone size, D gene, J gene. D genes are given only for firm matches. Size values are once, few and many counts, or a class for expanded clones, and some rows have none.

cdr3_nt: TGCAGCCTTCGGGAGCTTATGAACACTGAAGCTTTCTTT
cdr3_aa: CSLRELMNTEAFF
v_call: TRBV29-1
clone_size: -
d_call: -
j_call: TRBJ1-1

cdr3_nt: TGTGCCAGCACCGAAAGGGAGGGCGCCGTTACAGATACGCAGTATTTT
cdr3_aa: CASTEREGAVTDTQYF
v_call: TRBV4-2
clone_size: few
d_call: TRBD2
j_call: TRBJ2-3

cdr3_nt: TGTGCCAGCAGTCCGGGGACCGGGGGCTATGGCTACACCTTC
cdr3_aa: CASSPGTGGYGYTF
v_call: TRBV6-5
clone_size: once
d_call: -
j_call: TRBJ1-2

cdr3_nt: TGTGCCAGCAGCTTATCAGATACGCAGTATTTT
cdr3_aa: CASSLSDTQYF
v_call: TRBV7-9
clone_size: few
d_call: -
j_call: TRBJ2-3

cdr3_nt: TGTGCCAGCAGGCCTCGCCAGGGGAGTGACAATGAGCAGTTCTTC
cdr3_aa: CASRPRQGSDNEQFF
v_call: TRBV7-9
clone_size: -
d_call: -
j_call: TRBJ2-1

cdr3_nt: TGTGCCTGGAGTGTAGGGACAGGGGGCCCCTATGGCTACACCTTC
cdr3_aa: CAWSVGTGGPYGYTF
v_call: TRBV30
clone_size: -
d_call: TRBD1
j_call: TRBJ1-2

cdr3_nt: TGTGCCAGCAGCCAAGATTTCGGGGGTAACTATGGCTACACCTTC
cdr3_aa: CASSQDFGGNYGYTF
v_call: TRBV4-2
clone_size: -
d_call: -
j_call: TRBJ1-2

cdr3_nt: TGCGCCAGCAGTAAGGACAGAGACCATTACAATGAGCAGTTCTTC
cdr3_aa: CASSKDRDHYNEQFF
v_call: TRBV5-1
clone_size: -
d_call: -
j_call: TRBJ2-1

cdr3_nt: TGTGCCAGCAGACAACAGGGGACCCGCTCTGGAAACACCATATATTTT
cdr3_aa: CASRQQGTRSGNTIYF
v_call: TRBV6-6
clone_size: -
d_call: TRBD1
j_call: TRBJ1-3

cdr3_nt: TGTGCCACCAGTGACCCCTCGGGACCCCCAGATACGCAGTATTTT
cdr3_aa: CATSDPSGPPDTQYF
v_call: TRBV24-1
clone_size: -
d_call: -
j_call: TRBJ2-3

cdr3_nt: TGCAGCGGAACAGGGGACTATGGCTACACCTTC
cdr3_aa: CSGTGDYGYTF
v_call: TRBV29-1
clone_size: -
d_call: TRBD1
j_call: TRBJ1-2

cdr3_nt: TGTGCCAGCAGTGAAGGGCAGGGGTTTGCTGAAGCTTTCTTT
cdr3_aa: CASSEGQGFAEAFF
v_call: TRBV2
clone_size: few
d_call: -
j_call: TRBJ1-1

cdr3_nt: TGTGCCAGCAGTCAGACCAACCCTGACAGGAAAACTGGAAACACCATATATTTT
cdr3_aa: CASSQTNPDRKTGNTIYF
v_call: TRBV27
clone_size: -
d_call: -
j_call: TRBJ1-3

cdr3_nt: TGTGCCAGCTCACCAAGGGAGACCATAGGGACCGGGGAGCTGTTTTTT
cdr3_aa: CASSPRETIGTGELFF
v_call: TRBV18
clone_size: -
d_call: -
j_call: TRBJ2-2

cdr3_nt: TGTGCCAGCAGTTCTCCAGGAGGGGCTATTTACGAGCAGTACTTC
cdr3_aa: CASSSPGGAIYEQYF
v_call: TRBV28
clone_size: -
d_call: -
j_call: TRBJ2-7

cdr3_nt: TGCGCCAGCAGGGGACAGGGGGCCGGCAATCAGCCCCAGCATTTT
cdr3_aa: CASRGQGAGNQPQHF
v_call: TRBV10-1
clone_size: once
d_call: TRBD1
j_call: TRBJ1-5

cdr3_nt: TGTGCCAGCAGTTTACGGGGACAGGGAAGGGCTTTCTTT
cdr3_aa: CASSLRGQGRAFF
v_call: TRBV12-3/TRBV12-4
clone_size: -
d_call: TRBD1
j_call: TRBJ1-1

cdr3_nt: TGTGCCAGCAGTCCTGGACAGGGGGCGCCTAAAAAACTGTTTTTT
cdr3_aa: CASSPGQGAPKKLFF
v_call: TRBV6-5
clone_size: -
d_call: TRBD1
j_call: TRBJ1-4

cdr3_nt: TGTGCCAGCGCCGGACTACCCCAAGAGACCCAGTACTTC
cdr3_aa: CASAGLPQETQYF
v_call: TRBV7-7
clone_size: -
d_call: -
j_call: TRBJ2-5

cdr3_nt: TGTGCCAGCCAGGGGAACACTGAAGCTTTCTTT
cdr3_aa: CASQGNTEAFF
v_call: TRBV11-3
clone_size: -
d_call: -
j_call: TRBJ1-1

cdr3_nt: TGTGCCAGCAGCTTAAGCGGGGCGACTAATGAAAAACTGTTTTTT
cdr3_aa: CASSLSGATNEKLFF
v_call: TRBV11-2
clone_size: -
d_call: -
j_call: TRBJ1-4

cdr3_nt: TGTGCCAGCAGTGTTGCGCCCATCGTCTATGGCTACACCTTC
cdr3_aa: CASSVAPIVYGYTF
v_call: TRBV5-8
clone_size: -
d_call: -
j_call: TRBJ1-2

cdr3_nt: TGTGCCAGCAGCGCCCAGGGAACTGGGGCCAACGTCCTGACTTTC
cdr3_aa: CASSAQGTGANVLTF
v_call: TRBV9
clone_size: -
d_call: -
j_call: TRBJ2-6

cdr3_nt: TGTGCCAGCAGCTTGGGAACGGGACAGCGGTATCCCTACGAGCAGTACTTC
cdr3_aa: CASSLGTGQRYPYEQYF
v_call: TRBV5-5
clone_size: -
d_call: TRBD1
j_call: TRBJ2-7

cdr3_nt: TGTGCCAGCAGCCCCCCGGGACCCAACACCGGGGAGCTGTTTTTT
cdr3_aa: CASSPPGPNTGELFF
v_call: TRBV13
clone_size: -
d_call: -
j_call: TRBJ2-2

cdr3_nt: TGTGCCAGCAGCACAGAGTCGGGAAACACCATATATTTT
cdr3_aa: CASSTESGNTIYF
v_call: TRBV7-9
clone_size: -
d_call: -
j_call: TRBJ1-3

cdr3_nt: TGTGCCAGCAGCCAAGGCAAATTCACAGGGAATGAAAAACTGTTTTTT
cdr3_aa: CASSQGKFTGNEKLFF
v_call: TRBV3-1/TRBV3-2
clone_size: few
d_call: -
j_call: TRBJ1-4

cdr3_nt: TGTGCCAGCAGATATCCCGGGACAGGGGTTACTGAAGCTTTCTTT
cdr3_aa: CASRYPGTGVTEAFF
v_call: TRBV7-9
clone_size: once
d_call: TRBD1
j_call: TRBJ1-1

cdr3_nt: TGCGCCAGCAGCGTTTATCGGGGGATAGCAACAGATACGCAGTATTTT
cdr3_aa: CASSVYRGIATDTQYF
v_call: TRBV4-3
clone_size: -
d_call: -
j_call: TRBJ2-3

cdr3_nt: TGTGCCAGCACCCCGGGGGGCCGAGAGACCCAGTACTTC
cdr3_aa: CASTPGGRETQYF
v_call: TRBV12-3/TRBV12-4
clone_size: -
d_call: -
j_call: TRBJ2-5

cdr3_nt: TGTGCGTCCGGGCTTCGCTCTGGAAACACCATATATTTT
cdr3_aa: CASGLRSGNTIYF
v_call: TRBV12-3/TRBV12-4
clone_size: -
d_call: -
j_call: TRBJ1-3

cdr3_nt: TGTGCCAGCAGCTTAGCGGGACAGGGGGCAGGGTATGAGCAGTTCTTC
cdr3_aa: CASSLAGQGAGYEQFF
v_call: TRBV7-2
clone_size: -
d_call: TRBD1
j_call: TRBJ2-1

cdr3_nt: TGTGCCAGCAGCGTATTCCCTTCCTACGAGCAGTACTTC
cdr3_aa: CASSVFPSYEQYF
v_call: TRBV6-2/TRBV6-3
clone_size: -
d_call: -
j_call: TRBJ2-7

cdr3_nt: TGTGCCAGCCTGCGTCCGGGGCAAGCGGGCTACAATGAGCAGTTCTTC
cdr3_aa: CASLRPGQAGYNEQFF
v_call: TRBV2
clone_size: -
d_call: -
j_call: TRBJ2-1

cdr3_nt: TGTGCCAGCAGTTCCCCCCGTAGGGGGGAAACTGAAGCTTTCTTT
cdr3_aa: CASSSPRRGETEAFF
v_call: TRBV28
clone_size: -
d_call: -
j_call: TRBJ1-1

cdr3_nt: TGTGCCAGCAGCCAGACAGGGTCGAACACTGAAGCTTTCTTT
cdr3_aa: CASSQTGSNTEAFF
v_call: TRBV6-5
clone_size: -
d_call: TRBD1
j_call: TRBJ1-1

cdr3_nt: TGTGCCAGCAGTTACGGTACAGGGGACGGGGCCAACGTCCTGACTTTC
cdr3_aa: CASSYGTGDGANVLTF
v_call: TRBV6-5
clone_size: -
d_call: TRBD1
j_call: TRBJ2-6

cdr3_nt: TGTGCCAGCAGCCTGGCCGCTAACCTCAATTCACCCCTCCACTTT
cdr3_aa: CASSLAANLNSPLHF
v_call: TRBV14
clone_size: -
d_call: -
j_call: TRBJ1-6

cdr3_nt: TGTGCCAGCCGCGGGGCGGGGGAGGAGTTCTTC
cdr3_aa: CASRGAGEEFF
v_call: TRBV3-1/TRBV3-2
clone_size: -
d_call: TRBD2
j_call: TRBJ2-1

cdr3_nt: TGTGCCTGGAGTCGACACTATAATTCACCCCTCCACTTT
cdr3_aa: CAWSRHYNSPLHF
v_call: TRBV30
clone_size: few
d_call: -
j_call: TRBJ1-6

cdr3_nt: TGCGCCAGCAGGGAGCCAGGGGGTACTAATGAAAAACTGTTTTTT
cdr3_aa: CASREPGGTNEKLFF
v_call: TRBV5-1
clone_size: -
d_call: TRBD1
j_call: TRBJ1-4

cdr3_nt: TGTGCCAGCAGCGTAGCTTCCAGGGAAACCCAAGAGACCCAGTACTTC
cdr3_aa: CASSVASRETQETQYF
v_call: TRBV9
clone_size: -
d_call: -
j_call: TRBJ2-5

cdr3_nt: TGTGCCAGCAGCGTAGGTATAGCAACTAATGAAAAACTGTTTTTT
cdr3_aa: CASSVGIATNEKLFF
v_call: TRBV9
clone_size: once
d_call: -
j_call: TRBJ1-4

cdr3_nt: TGTGCCACCAGCAGAGGGGCCAGTTCACCCCTCCACTTT
cdr3_aa: CATSRGASSPLHF
v_call: TRBV15
clone_size: -
d_call: -
j_call: TRBJ1-6

cdr3_nt: TGCGCCAGCAGCCAATATACCGGGGAGCTGTTTTTT
cdr3_aa: CASSQYTGELFF
v_call: TRBV4-1
clone_size: -
d_call: -
j_call: TRBJ2-2

cdr3_nt: TGTGCCAGCAGTTTATGGGACGGGACCTACGAGCAGTACTTC
cdr3_aa: CASSLWDGTYEQYF
v_call: TRBV27
clone_size: -
d_call: -
j_call: TRBJ2-7

cdr3_nt: TGTGCCAGCAGCTCTACCACTATCAATGAGCAGTTCTTC
cdr3_aa: CASSSTTINEQFF
v_call: TRBV11-2
clone_size: -
d_call: -
j_call: TRBJ2-1

cdr3_nt: TGTGCCAGCAGCCTACCTGACAGGGAGGAGGACTATGGCTACACCTTC
cdr3_aa: CASSLPDREEDYGYTF
v_call: TRBV3-1/TRBV3-2
clone_size: -
d_call: TRBD1
j_call: TRBJ1-2

cdr3_nt: TGCGCCAGCTCTACCTGGAGACTAGCGGGCTCGGGGGGGAATGAGCAGTTCTTC
cdr3_aa: CASSTWRLAGSGGNEQFF
v_call: TRBV5-1
clone_size: -
d_call: TRBD2
j_call: TRBJ2-1